Following are 7 T cell receptor beta chains from one sample sequenced in a study of siplizumab effects on memory and regulatory T cells. These TCRs' antigens remain unknown. The mixed lymphocyte reaction cells were held in coculture (37°C) for over 5 days. TCRdb's table, derived via immunoSEQ multiplex PCR, lists solely in-frame clones and lacks some. The profile shows fewer than 15,000 clones, around 41% of them singletons. Sequenced sample: CFSE-low (dividing) CD4+ T cells sorted from an allogeneic mixed lymphocyte reaction. The receptors come from a human donor in good health; the cells came from an allogeneic mixed lymphocyte reaction. Some clones in this sample may be carry-over from other donors' samples.

This rearrangement joins TRBV6-5 to TRBJ2-7; D may be TRBD1 (7 bases). The germline V and J ends were trimmed by 0 bases and 4 bases, with 10 bases remaining between them. The germline V gene encodes CDR1 MNHEY and CDR2 SVGAGI. This CDR3 has 14 amino acids. The CDR3 sequence is CASSYSQGGYEQYF. The CDR3 bases are TGTGCCAGCAGTTACTCCCAGGGGGGTTACGAGCAGTACTTC.

In its sample, this clone was seen once. The chain combines TRBV18 with TRBJ2-7; 8 bases line up with TRBD2. CDR1 and CDR2 from the germline V gene are KGHSH and LQKENI. V lost 3 bases to trimming and J lost 1 base; unmatched junction nucleotides: 5. The CDR3 length is 15 residues. CDR3 DNA sequence: TGTGCCAGCTCACCGACGGCGGGGGGTTCCTACGAGCAGTACTTC. Encoded protein: CASSPTAGGSYEQYF. Looking up the rest from reference TRBV18 and TRBJ2-7 gives the full variable domain: NAGVMQNPRHLVRRRGQEARLRCSPMKGHSHVYWYRQLPEEGLKFMVYLQKENIIDESGMPKERFSAEFPKEGPSILRIQQVVRGDSAAYFCASSPTAGGSYEQYFGPGTRLTVT.

This clone is termed medium-sized (0.01 to 0.1%). The genes are TRBV19 and TRBJ1-2, with 8 bases that match TRBD1. The CDR3 has 14 residues. Germline V lookup: CDR1 LNHDA, CDR2 SQIVND (reference sequence). V shed 7 bases, J shed 4 bases, and the junction held 8 bases outside the gene matches. CDR3 coding DNA: TGTGCCAGTACCGCAGGGACAGGTCTCTATGGCTACACCTTC. Amino acid sequence: CASTAGTGLYGYTF.

V usage is TRBV7-9 and J usage is TRBJ1-1; D remains ambiguous. V was clipped by 0 bases and J by 10 bases, with 12 bases between them. Germline assignment: CDR1 SEHNR and CDR2 FQNEAQ (reference sequence). CDR3 length: 13 amino acids. Written as DNA, the CDR3 is TGTGCCAGCAGCTTAGCGACGGGCTGGGTAGCTTTCTTT. Its protein product is CASSLATGWVAFF.

The V gene is TRBV2, the J gene TRBJ1-1; TRBD1 is a possible D gene (5 bases). V dropped 4 bases and J dropped 11 bases, with 11 bases sitting between them. CDR3 length: 11 amino acids. Germline assignment: CDR1 SNHLY and CDR2 FYNNEI. The CDR3 protein is CASSGAWGAFF. CDR3 in DNA: TGTGCCAGCAGTGGTGCTTGGGGGGCTTTCTTT.

This sequence joins TRBV5-6 and TRBJ2-1; D is uncertain. Germline loops: CDR1 SGHDT, CDR2 YYEEEE. The CDR3 is 13 amino acids. The V end was cut by 1 base, the J end by 7 bases, with 9 bases between. The chain's CDR3 is CASSLTRRNEQFF. DNA for the CDR3: TGTGCCAGCAGCTTGACCAGACGTAATGAGCAGTTCTTC.

To note about this clone: Germline and junction disagree at one end, which may indicate a read error. The CDR3 region is CASSPGTGEAF. The CDR3 nucleotides read TGTGCCAGCAGCCCCGGGACCGGGGAGGCCTTC. The rearrangement links TRBV7-1 to TRBJ1-2, with TRBD1 as a possible D gene (5 bases). TRBV7-1 belongs to the ORF category, with a function that is uncertain. The CDR3 loop spans 11 amino acids.